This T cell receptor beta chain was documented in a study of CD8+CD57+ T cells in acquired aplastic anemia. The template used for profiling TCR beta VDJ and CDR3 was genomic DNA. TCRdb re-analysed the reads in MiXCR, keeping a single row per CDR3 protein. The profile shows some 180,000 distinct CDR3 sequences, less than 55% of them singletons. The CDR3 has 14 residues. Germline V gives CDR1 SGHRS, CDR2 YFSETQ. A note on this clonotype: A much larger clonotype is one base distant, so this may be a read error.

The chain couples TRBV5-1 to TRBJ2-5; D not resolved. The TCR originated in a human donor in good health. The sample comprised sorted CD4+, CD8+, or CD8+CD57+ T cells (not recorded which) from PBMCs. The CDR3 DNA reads TGCCCCAGCAGCACGAATGGGCGTCAAGAGACCCAGTACTTC. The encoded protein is CPSSTNGRQETQYF.